This is a list of T cell receptor beta chains from one sample in a study of cytomegalovirus exposure and HLA in healthy donors. Sequencing was performed with immunoSEQ multiplex PCR; in TCRdb, only in-frame clones are kept and a portion is missing. This table lists 50,000 to 70,000 clones. The specimen was PBMCs. The origin of the receptors is a woman aged 18-29 years in good health and CMV-seronegative. CDR3s include the opening cysteine and the closing phenylalanine or tryptophan. A D gene is named only where the DNA matches it firmly.

v_call	j_call	d_call	cdr3_length	cdr3_aa	cdr3_nt
TRBV30	TRBJ2-7	NA	16	CAWRPPLLGSFYEQYF	TGTGCCTGGAGACCTCCTCTTTTGGGCAGCTTCTACGAGCAGTACTTC
TRBV5-1	TRBJ2-5	TRBD2	15	CASSLPSGEPETQYF	TGCGCCAGCAGCTTGCCTAGCGGGGAACCCGAGACCCAGTACTTC
TRBV19	TRBJ1-5	TRBD1	14	CASSRSRGDQPQHF	TGTGCCAGTAGTAGGTCCAGGGGGGATCAGCCCCAGCATTTT
TRBV2	TRBJ2-1	NA	14	CASLGGEGLNEQFF	TGTGCCAGCTTGGGCGGGGAAGGCCTAAATGAGCAGTTCTTC
TRBV5-4	TRBJ1-1	NA	13	CASSSGRFTEAFF	TGTGCCAGCAGCAGCGGACGTTTCACTGAAGCTTTCTTT
TRBV5-1	TRBJ1-3	NA	15	CASSLASGSGNTIYF	TGCGCCAGCAGCTTGGCTAGTGGTTCTGGAAACACCATATATTTT
TRBV5-1	TRBJ2-7	TRBD2	14	CASSLSGRAYEQYF	TGCGCCAGCAGCTTAAGCGGGAGGGCCTACGAGCAGTACTTC
TRBV9	TRBJ2-1	NA	15	CASSSRDSFGYEQFF	TGTGCCAGCAGCAGCCGGGACTCCTTTGGGTATGAGCAGTTCTTC
TRBV9	TRBJ1-6	NA	16	CASSVGSSSYNSPLHF	TGTGCCAGCAGCGTAGGGTCGAGCTCCTATAATTCACCCCTCCACTTT
TRBV30	TRBJ2-7	TRBD1	13	CAWSVTGNYEQYF	TGTGCCTGGAGCGTGACAGGGAACTACGAGCAGTACTTC
TRBV19	TRBJ1-2	TRBD1	14	CASSIRTGVYGYTF	TGTGCCAGTAGTATTCGGACAGGGGTCTATGGCTACACCTTC
TRBV19	TRBJ2-7	TRBD2	17	CASSPGAPRGAAYEQYF	TGTGCCAGTAGCCCAGGAGCCCCGCGGGGGGCCGCCTACGAGCAGTACTTC
TRBV28	TRBJ1-5	TRBD1	17	CASSKRQGEGSNQPQHF	TGTGCCAGCAGTAAACGACAGGGGGAGGGTAGCAATCAGCCCCAGCATTTT
TRBV6-6	TRBJ2-7	NA	15	CASSSDWGAPYEQYF	TGTGCCAGCAGTTCCGACTGGGGAGCCCCCTACGAGCAGTACTTC
TRBV2	TRBJ2-3	NA	15	CASSEARQYTDTQYF	TGTGCCAGCAGTGAGGCGCGGCAATACACAGATACGCAGTATTTT
TRBV5-1	TRBJ2-2	NA	15	CASNMASLNTGELFF	TGCGCCAGCAATATGGCTAGCCTCAACACCGGGGAGCTGTTTTTT
TRBV7-8	TRBJ2-7	NA	16	CASSLQQAARYYEQYF	TGTGCCAGCAGCCTCCAACAGGCCGCGAGATACTACGAGCAGTACTTC
TRBV27	TRBJ2-6	TRBD1	17	CASSRQGRESGANVLTF	TGTGCCAGCAGTCGACAGGGAAGGGAATCTGGGGCCAACGTCCTGACTTTC
TRBV7-9	TRBJ2-1	TRBD2	17	CASSPRTSGGSGNEQFF	TGTGCCAGCAGCCCACGGACTAGCGGGGGGTCGGGAAATGAGCAGTTCTTC
TRBV5-1	TRBJ1-1	NA	13	CASSFGGDTEAFF	TGCGCCAGCAGCTTCGGGGGTGACACTGAAGCTTTCTTT
TRBV29-1	TRBJ1-5	NA	13	CSVQTEGNQPQHF	TGCAGCGTCCAAACGGAGGGAAATCAGCCCCAGCATTTT
TRBV30	TRBJ2-6	NA	14	CAWTRVPGANVLTF	TGTGCCTGGACTCGGGTCCCTGGGGCCAACGTCCTGACTTTC
TRBV14	TRBJ1-1	NA	14	CASSQKTEINEAFF	TGTGCCAGCAGCCAAAAGACAGAAATCAATGAAGCTTTCTTT
TRBV6-1	TRBJ1-1	NA	16	CASSARLTLMNTEAFF	TGTGCCAGCAGTGCCAGGCTAACCCTTATGAACACTGAAGCTTTCTTT
TRBV19	TRBJ1-2	TRBD1	20	CASSRSISRKPGQGNYGYTF	TGTGCCAGTAGTCGATCTATCTCAAGAAAGCCGGGACAGGGAAACTATGGCTACACCTTC
TRBV7-9	TRBJ1-5	TRBD1	17	CASSLTGSDRGSQPQHF	TGTGCCAGCAGCTTAACGGGGTCGGACAGGGGAAGTCAGCCCCAGCATTTT
TRBV18	TRBJ2-7	NA	11	CASSPGSEQYF	TGTGCCAGCTCACCAGGCAGCGAGCAGTACTTC